One and the same sample provided the 31 T cell receptor beta chains below, sequenced in a study of T cells in localized non-small cell lung cancer. The table came from immunoSEQ multiplex PCR; TCRdb's copy has only in-frame clones and leaves some out. Of some 50,000 clones listed, roughly 88% are singletons. Here the sequenced sample was peripheral blood mononuclear cells, taken before any cancer treatment. These receptors all come from a man aged 40-75 years with stage III lung adenocarcinoma.

The chain is built from TRBV5-1 and TRBJ2-4, with TRBD1 identical over 9 bases. Trimming removed 4 bases from V and 1 base from J; junction bases left unmatched: 9. Germline V gives CDR1 SGHRS, CDR2 YFSETQ. CDR3 length equals 17 residues. The CDR3 DNA follows: TGCGCCAGCAGCCCCGGACAGGGGCCGGGGGCCAAAAACATTCAGTACTTC. It is translated as CASSPGQGPGAKNIQYF.

This chain links TRBV23-1 with TRBJ2-2; 9 positions match TRBD2. TRBV23-1 is sorted into the ORF group, with uncertain function. Germline trimming cut 5 bases from V and 5 bases from J; bases unmatched to any gene: 9. The CDR3 has 16 amino acids. CDR3 bases: TGCGCCAGCAGTGAAGGAGCGGGAGGCCCTACCGGGGAGCTGTTTTTT. Translated, it gives CASSEGAGGPTGELFF.

V gene TRBV10-3 combines with J gene TRBJ2-5; 9 bases agree with TRBD2. Unmatched junction bases numbered 10, after V lost 6 bases and J lost 2 bases. Germline V lookup: CDR1 ENHRY, CDR2 SYGVKD. The CDR3 is 16 amino acids. CDR3 protein: CAIRPDRLADQETQYF. In DNA, the CDR3 is TGTGCCATCAGGCCCGACCGACTAGCGGATCAAGAGACCCAGTACTTC.

The count of this clone is one. The chain is built from TRBV19 and TRBJ1-1; no firm D call. In germline, CDR1 is LNHDA, CDR2 SQIVND (reference sequence). V was cut by 5 bases and J by 1 base, with 17 bases left in between. The CDR3 consists of 16 residues. The chain's CDR3 is CASSSDGVWGNTEAFF. CDR3 DNA: TGTGCCAGTAGTTCCGATGGGGTGTGGGGGAACACTGAAGCTTTCTTT.

V usage is TRBV19 and J usage is TRBJ1-3; no firm D call. V shed 5 bases and J shed 2 bases, with 7 bases lying between them. CDR3 length: 13 amino acids. CDR1 is LNHDA and CDR2 is SQIVND in the germline V gene (reference sequence). The CDR3 nucleotides read TGTGCCAGTAGTCTTCCCGCTGGAAACACCATATATTTT. Its translation: CASSLPAGNTIYF. Full variable domain (rest looked up from reference TRBV19 and TRBJ1-3): DGGITQSPKYLFRKEGQNVTLSCEQNLNHDAMYWYRQDPGQGLRLIYYSQIVNDFQKGDIAEGYSVSREKKESFPLTVTSAQKNPTAFYLCASSLPAGNTIYFGEGSWLTVV.

The gene calls are TRBV11-3 and TRBJ2-7; no reliable D call. Germline assignment: CDR1 SGHNT and CDR2 YENEEA. The CDR3 sequence is 13 residues long. V was pared by 2 bases and J by 3 bases, with 8 bases between. The CDR3 region is CASSLYTGYEQYF. DNA of the CDR3: TGTGCCAGCAGCTTATACACGGGCTACGAGCAGTACTTC.

V is TRBV19 and J is TRBJ2-7, with 7 bases identical to TRBD2. The J segment lost 6 bases and the V segment lost 6 bases, leaving 14 bases of the junction unmatched. The germline V gene encodes CDR1 LNHDA and CDR2 SQIVND (reference sequence). This CDR3 spans 15 amino acids. The CDR3 region is CASRTSGGSTREQYF. The CDR3 nucleotides are TGTGCCAGTAGGACCTCGGGCGGGAGCACCCGCGAGCAGTACTTC.

The CDR3 nucleotides are TGTGCCAGCAGTTTGCACGCGGGAGACGAAGCTTTCTTT. This translates into CASSLHAGDEAFF. V gene TRBV25-1 combines with J gene TRBJ1-1; D not resolved. This CDR3 comprises 13 residues. Trimming took off 5 bases at V and 8 bases at J, with 15 bases between the two ends. The V gene's germline CDR1 is MGHDK and CDR2 SYGVNS.

This sequence joins TRBV6-6 and TRBJ2-1; 7 bases align to TRBD2. The CDR3 sequence is 15 residues long. CDR1 and CDR2 (germline): MNHNY, SVGAGI (reference sequence). The ends lost 2 bases at V and 7 bases at J; junction bases unmatched: 8. Written as DNA, the CDR3 is TGTGCCAGCAGTTACCCTCAACGGCGGGGGAATGAGCAGTTCTTC. Its protein is CASSYPQRRGNEQFF.

V usage is TRBV9 and J usage is TRBJ2-3; possibly TRBD2 for D (6 bases). This CDR3 is 17 amino acids long. The V end was cut by 0 bases, the J end by 4 bases, with 18 bases between. Germline CDR1 is SGDLS and CDR2 is YYNGEE. The CDR3 nucleotides are TGTGCCAGCAGCGTAGTTGGAGCGGGCGGGCTCTCAGATACGCAGTATTTT. This sequence encodes CASSVVGAGGLSDTQYF.

This clone was recorded once. The chain combines TRBV5-1 with TRBJ1-1; D is undetermined. Germline assignment: CDR1 SGHRS and CDR2 YFSETQ. The CDR3 is 14 amino acids. The V gene lost 0 bases and the J gene lost 4 bases, with 10 bases spanning the gap. CDR3 loop: CASSLGQSGTEAFF. Written as DNA, the CDR3 is TGCGCCAGCAGCTTGGGGCAAAGCGGCACTGAAGCTTTCTTT. The entire variable domain, with the rest obtained from reference TRBV5-1 and TRBJ1-1, is as follows: KAGVTQTPRYLIKTRGQQVTLSCSPISGHRSVSWYQQTPGQGLQFLFEYFSETQRNKGNFPGRFSGRQFSNSRSEMNVSTLELGDSALYLCASSLGQSGTEAFFGQGTRLTVV.

V usage is TRBV4-3 and J usage is TRBJ2-7; maybe TRBD2 (5 bases). From germline, CDR1 is LGHNA and CDR2 YSLEER. V lost 0 bases to trimming and J lost 2 bases, with 5 bases between them. This CDR3 is built from 13 residues. Here the CDR3 DNA reads TGCGCCAGCAGCCAAGAGCGGGCCTACGAGCAGTACTTC. It specifies CASSQERAYEQYF.

This clone was detected only once. The CDR3 region is CSVATGPIEQYF. DNA of the CDR3: TGCAGCGTTGCTACAGGGCCCATCGAGCAGTACTTC. V is TRBV29-1 and J is TRBJ2-7; tentative D call: TRBD1 (6 bases). Trimming took off 4 bases at V and 6 bases at J, with 13 bases between the two ends. CDR1 SQVTM and CDR2 ANQGSEA come from the germline V gene. The CDR3 runs to 12 residues.

The rearrangement joins TRBV30 to TRBJ1-2, with 7 bases matching TRBD1. The CDR3 contains 12 residues. Germline loops: CDR1 GTSNPN, CDR2 SVGIG (reference sequence). V dropped 0 bases and J dropped 9; count of bases not matched to a gene: 4. This CDR3 reads CAWSVTGMSYTF. Here the CDR3 DNA reads TGTGCCTGGAGTGTGACAGGGATGAGCTACACCTTC.

This rearrangement joins TRBV4-3 to TRBJ1-2; 9 nucleotides line up with TRBD1. This CDR3 has 16 amino acids. Unmatched junction bases numbered 8, after V lost 3 bases and J lost 3 bases. Germline lookup yields CDR1 LGHNA and CDR2 YSLEER. For the CDR3, the DNA is TGCGCCAGCAGCCAGGGGGACAGGGCGGGGGACTATGGCTACACCTTC. This encodes CASSQGDRAGDYGYTF.

V gene TRBV4-1 combines with J gene TRBJ1-2; D not resolved. The V gene lost 1 base and the J gene lost 0 bases, with 9 bases spanning the gap. The CDR3 totals 15 residues. Germline loops: CDR1 MGHRA, CDR2 YSYEKL. CDR3 protein: CASSQGTAANYGYTF. CDR3 coding DNA: TGCGCCAGCAGCCAAGGGACGGCAGCTAACTATGGCTACACCTTC.

The V gene is TRBV7-9, the J gene TRBJ2-5; D uncertain. This CDR3 region has 13 residues. V was cut by 5 bases and J by 2 bases, with 9 bases left in between. CDR1 SEHNR and CDR2 FQNEAQ come from the germline V gene (reference sequence). The CDR3 loop reads CASSGSLQETQYF. Here the CDR3 DNA reads TGTGCCAGCAGCGGCAGCCTACAAGAGACCCAGTACTTC.

V and J are TRBV11-2 and TRBJ2-3; tentative D call: TRBD2 (7 bases). The CDR3 has 15 amino acids. The germline V gene has CDR1 SGHAT and CDR2 FQNNGV. Trimming removed 10 bases at V and 2 bases at J, with 19 bases between. CDR3 loop: CATLGEGVDTDTQYF. For the CDR3, the DNA is TGTGCCACCTTGGGGGAGGGGGTAGACACAGATACGCAGTATTTT.

This rearrangement joins TRBV9 to TRBJ1-2; perhaps TRBD1 as D (6 bases). This CDR3 has 14 amino acids. V dropped 6 bases and J dropped 6 bases, with 18 bases sitting between them. Germline V CDR1 and CDR2: SGDLS, YYNGEE. The CDR3 region has the DNA TGTGCCAGCAATCAAATGGGGGGCGCAAATGGCTACACCTTC. This sequence encodes CASNQMGGANGYTF. Combining the CDR3 with reference TRBV9 and TRBJ1-2 gives the whole variable domain DSGVTQTPKHLITATGQRVTLRCSPRSGDLSVYWYQQSLDQGLQFLIQYYNGEERAKGNILERFSAQQFPDLHSELNLSSLELGDSALYFCASNQMGGANGYTFGSGTRLTVV.

This chain joins TRBV9 and TRBJ1-2, with D perhaps TRBD1 (5 bases). Germline V gene lookup returns CDR1 SGDLS and CDR2 YYNGEE. Trimming removed 0 bases at V and 5 bases at J, with 17 bases between. This CDR3 has 16 amino acids. CDR3 DNA: TGTGCCAGCAGCGTAGCCCCCGCGGAGGGGAAGTATGGCTACACCTTC. As protein: CASSVAPAEGKYGYTF.

This clone was counted between two and nine times. The same CDR3 also results from other DNA sequences found in this sample. The chain links TRBV4-1 to TRBJ1-6, with TRBD1 matching 10 bases. The CDR3 is 17 amino acids. Germline assignment: CDR1 MGHRA and CDR2 YSYEKL. V lost 3 bases, J lost 7 bases, and 9 bases stayed unmatched. The chain's CDR3 is CASSHPGQGKRNSPLHF. CDR3 coding DNA: TGCGCCAGCAGCCACCCGGGACAGGGGAAAAGAAATTCACCCCTCCACTTT.

V gene TRBV4-2 combines with J gene TRBJ2-1; no clear D gene. The CDR3 spans 14 residues. Trimming stripped 0 bases from V and 5 bases from J, with 8 bases between. Germline V CDR1 and CDR2: LGHNA, YNFKEQ. CDR3 in amino acids: CASSQDLRNNEQFF. The CDR3, as DNA: TGTGCCAGCAGCCAAGATCTCCGGAACAATGAGCAGTTCTTC.

This chain connects TRBV5-1 to TRBJ2-3; no clear D gene. Germline CDR1 is SGHRS and CDR2 is YFSETQ. V lost 6 bases to trimming and J lost 3 bases, with 11 bases between them. The CDR3 runs 13 residues. The CDR3 sequence: CASNQEGTDTQYF. As DNA, the CDR3 is TGCGCCAGCAATCAGGAAGGGACAGATACGCAGTATTTT.

This chain links TRBV7-2 with TRBJ2-3, with TRBD1 as a possible D gene (5 bases). Deletions cut 1 base from V and 7 bases from J, with 6 bases between. The CDR3 has 12 residues. The germline CDR1 and CDR2 sequences are SGHTA and FQGNSA. CDR3 sequence: CASSLEGNTQYF. CDR3 sequence (DNA): TGTGCCAGCAGCTTAGAGGGGAATACGCAGTATTTT.

The V gene is TRBV5-1, the J gene TRBJ2-5; TRBD1 matches at 9 bases. CDR1 and CDR2 from the germline V gene are SGHRS and YFSETQ. V shed 4 bases and J 4 bases; nucleotides not matched to a gene: 5. This CDR3 is built from 14 residues. CDR3 region: CASSKGQGRETQYF. In DNA form, the CDR3 reads TGCGCCAGCAGCAAGGGACAGGGACGAGAGACCCAGTACTTC.

The chain combines TRBV2 with TRBJ2-5, with D hard to call. The J call may be mistaken, given a closer DNA end match to TRBJ2-7. Germline CDR1 SNHLY, CDR2 FYNNEI. The CDR3 loop spans 14 amino acids. This CDR3 reads CASRAALFSYEQYF. CDR3 nucleotide sequence: TGTGCCAGCAGGGCCGCTTTGTTCTCCTACGAGCAGTACTTC.

This clone has just a few counts. V usage is TRBV6-1 and J usage is TRBJ2-7; maybe TRBD2 (5 bases). Trimming shortened V by 7 bases and J by 2 bases, and 15 bases separated the two germline ends. Germline CDR1 reads MNHNS; CDR2 reads SASEGT. This CDR3 spans 14 amino acids. CDR3 in DNA: TGTGCCAGCACCCGGGCCTGGGAGCCCTACGAGCAGTACTTC. Protein product: CASTRAWEPYEQYF.

The chain links TRBV5-5 to TRBJ2-1; 10 bases agree with TRBD2. J was trimmed by 4 bases and V by 3 bases; bases with no gene match: 4. Germline V lookup: CDR1 SGHKS, CDR2 YYEKEE (reference sequence). This CDR3 is 15 amino acids long. CDR3 protein: CASSSGTSVYNEQFF. The DNA of the CDR3 is TGTGCCAGCAGCTCCGGGACTAGCGTATACAATGAGCAGTTCTTC.

The sample holds a few counts of this clone. The V and J genes are TRBV19 and TRBJ1-5; TRBD1 might be the D (6 bases). The CDR3 is made up of 15 amino acids. Germline V gene lookup returns CDR1 LNHDA and CDR2 SQIVND (reference sequence). Trimming took 7 bases from V and 6 from J, leaving 19 bases between them. The CDR3 protein is CASTSSGARFQPQHF. CDR3 nucleotide sequence: TGTGCCAGTACCTCATCGGGGGCAAGATTTCAGCCCCAGCATTTT.

V gene TRBV9 combines with J gene TRBJ2-3; no definite D call. The V and J ends lost 0 bases and 0 bases respectively, with 8 bases between them. Germline V CDR1 and CDR2: SGDLS, YYNGEE. This CDR3 is 15 amino acids long. CDR3 protein: CASSVVPQSTDTQYF. The CDR3 DNA reads TGTGCCAGCAGCGTAGTGCCCCAGAGCACAGATACGCAGTATTTT.

This chain uses TRBV5-1 with TRBJ2-5; TRBD2 aligns across 11 bases. The CDR3 is 15 amino acids. V was pared by 0 bases and J by 5 bases, with 3 bases of the junction left unmatched. Germline V gene data show CDR1 as SGHRS and CDR2 as YFSETQ. CDR3 protein: CASSLVAGGSETQYF. For the CDR3, the DNA is TGCGCCAGCAGCTTGGTAGCGGGAGGGTCTGAGACCCAGTACTTC.